This is a list of T cell receptor beta chains from one sample in a study of response to subunit inactivated influenza vaccine. TCRdb called the RT-PCR reads again in MiXCR, with one record for every CDR3 protein. The sample lists approximately 680,000 distinct CDR3 sequences; 15% to 19% were seen once. The sample in question was PBMCs from blood, obtained approximately 12 days after vaccination. The receptor set was obtained from a man aged 45-60 years who received an inactivated influenza vaccine. The CDR3 runs from the conserved cysteine through the conserved F or W. D genes are given only for firm matches.

cdr3_aa v_call d_call
CASSPWGSFYEQYF TRBV7-9 -
CASSYPLAGDSYEQYF TRBV5-1 TRBD2
CASSLQAVDRDEQYF TRBV5-1 -
CASSIQGAGGLAIEAFF TRBV5-1 TRBD1
CASSPGTARSDGYTF TRBV4-2 -
CSVEAGPGGLNTEAFF TRBV29-1 TRBD1
CASSLVRSYNEQFF TRBV12-3/TRBV12-4 -
CASSPDRAYEQYF TRBV5-1 -
CASTLTGAEKLFF TRBV7-9 -
CASSIWGEKETQYF TRBV19 -
CASSFSRAPSSYEQYF TRBV12-3/TRBV12-4 -